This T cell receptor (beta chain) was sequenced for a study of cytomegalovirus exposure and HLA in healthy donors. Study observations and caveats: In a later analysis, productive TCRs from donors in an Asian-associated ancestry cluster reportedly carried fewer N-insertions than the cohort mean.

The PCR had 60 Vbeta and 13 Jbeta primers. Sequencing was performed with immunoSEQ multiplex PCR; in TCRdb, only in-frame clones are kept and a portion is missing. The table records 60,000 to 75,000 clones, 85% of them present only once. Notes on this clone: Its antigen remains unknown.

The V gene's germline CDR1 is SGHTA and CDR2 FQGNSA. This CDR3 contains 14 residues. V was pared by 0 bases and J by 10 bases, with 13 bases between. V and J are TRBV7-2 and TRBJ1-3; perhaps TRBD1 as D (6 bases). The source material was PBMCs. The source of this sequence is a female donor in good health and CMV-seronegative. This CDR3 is CASSLAGARGTIYF. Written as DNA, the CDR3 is TGTGCCAGCAGCTTAGCGGGGGCCCGGGGAACCATATATTTT. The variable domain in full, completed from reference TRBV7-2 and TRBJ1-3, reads GAGVSQSPSNKVTEKGKDVELRCDPISGHTALYWYRQSLGQGLEFLIYFQGNSAPDKSGLPSDRFSAERTGGSVSTLTIQRTQQEDSAVYLCASSLAGARGTIYFGEGSWLTVV.